Listed below are T cell receptor beta chains from one sample, sequenced in a study of blood T cell repertoires in COVID-19. Measured with immunoSEQ multiplex PCR; TCRdb has only the in-frame clones, and not every one. The table records 330,000 or so clones, 92% of them present only once. The sample taken for sequencing was PBMCs or T cells enriched from blood (not recorded which). The receptors come from a woman aged 30 to 39 who had recovered from COVID-19. Each CDR3 is given with its conserved first and last residue. A D gene is named only where the DNA matches it firmly. Clone size appears in some rows only: once, few, many, or a class for an expanded clone.

TRBV18	NA	TRBJ2-2	TRBD1	TGTGCCAGCTCACCGAAGGACAGGGCCTCCGGGGAGCTGTTTTTT	CASSPKDRASGELFF
TRBV28	once	TRBJ2-7	NA	TGTGCCAGCACCACCGGGACATACTCCTACGAGCAGTACTTC	CASTTGTYSYEQYF
TRBV29-1	NA	TRBJ1-4	NA	TGCAGCGTTGGTTATGCGGGCGGTGAAAAACTGTTTTTT	CSVGYAGGEKLFF
TRBV9	NA	TRBJ2-3	NA	TGTGCCAGCAGCTCCTTAGCGATCACAGATACGCAGTATTTT	CASSSLAITDTQYF
TRBV27	NA	TRBJ2-3	TRBD1	TGTGCCAGCAGTTTATCGACAGGGGGATGGGATACGCAGTATTTT	CASSLSTGGWDTQYF
TRBV5-1	NA	TRBJ1-1	NA	TGCGCCAGCAGCTTGTGGGGAGGCGGCGGGAACACTGAAGCTTTCTTT	CASSLWGGGGNTEAFF
TRBV2	NA	TRBJ2-2	NA	TGTGCCAGCAGTTTCAACAGGGCCGGCGGGGAGCTGTTTTTT	CASSFNRAGGELFF
TRBV9	NA	TRBJ2-3	NA	TGTGCCAGCAGCGTAGGGCGGGGAGCCCCCACAGATACGCAGTATTTT	CASSVGRGAPTDTQYF
TRBV4-1	NA	TRBJ2-7	NA	TGCGCCAGCAGCCAAGCGGGAGATGGCTACGAGCAGTACTTC	CASSQAGDGYEQYF
TRBV7-9	once	TRBJ1-1	NA	TGTGCCAGCAGCATCGGACAGAAAGCTTTCTTT	CASSIGQKAFF
TRBV7-9	NA	TRBJ1-2	TRBD1	TGTGCCAGCAGCTTCGATTCAGGGGGCTTCTATGGCTACACCTTC	CASSFDSGGFYGYTF
TRBV23-1	NA	TRBJ2-5	NA	TGCGCCAGCAGTCCGGAGGACTTC	CASSPEDF
TRBV5-1	NA	TRBJ2-7	TRBD2	TGCGCCAGCAGCTTGTTAGCGGGAGAATCTTACGAGCAGTACTTC	CASSLLAGESYEQYF
TRBV28	NA	TRBJ1-4	NA	TGTGCCAGCAGTCTGGGGGGTAATAATGAAAAACTGTTTTTT	CASSLGGNNEKLFF
TRBV28	NA	TRBJ1-1	TRBD1	TGTGCCAGCACCCCCCCGGGACAGGGGGCCATCGGTGAAGCTTTCTTT	CASTPPGQGAIGEAFF